These T cell receptor beta chains were read from a single sample in a study of blood T cell repertoires in COVID-19. Here immunoSEQ multiplex PCR was the method, and the copy in TCRdb shows in-frame clones only, minus some. Among about 160,000 clones listed, 79% were seen once. Sequencing used peripheral blood. These receptors were obtained from a woman aged 55-75 years with COVID-19, enrolled during active disease. Both conserved end residues are trimmed from each CDR3. Fields, in order: V gene, CDR3 protein.

V: TRBV28
CDR3: ASSFSVGGIAGGETQY

V: TRBV7-9
CDR3: ASSLIIGFSNSPLH

V: TRBV19
CDR3: ASSVQGRGNYGYT

V: TRBV29-1
CDR3: SVGDRSRNEQF

V: TRBV7-8
CDR3: ASSPRTALKPQH

V: TRBV4-3
CDR3: ASSHPSGRGGMYNEQF

V: TRBV7-9
CDR3: ASSLRTGLDTEAF

V: TRBV15
CDR3: ATSRGTLTGALH

V: TRBV10-3
CDR3: AISEGQGGLGYEQY

V: TRBV3-1/TRBV3-2
CDR3: ASSQDSRLAGVVGTQY

V: TRBV4-3
CDR3: ASSQDFWTHQY

V: TRBV18
CDR3: ASSPSGHYGYT

V: TRBV2
CDR3: ASSWDIYTEAF

V: TRBV9
CDR3: ASSISGGLDTQY

V: TRBV19
CDR3: ASSNGGPNTGELF

V: TRBV3-1/TRBV3-2
CDR3: ASSQAGLAGVEQF

V: TRBV4-1
CDR3: ASSQDDLRSANYGYT

V: TRBV6-1
CDR3: ASSESGNTIY

V: TRBV27
CDR3: ASSLLGAGNTIY

V: TRBV5-4
CDR3: ASRGNGGYNEQF

V: TRBV25-1
CDR3: ASSEPQREATYEQY

V: TRBV7-2
CDR3: ASSLVISSYEQY

V: TRBV9
CDR3: ASSVVGDLRNIQY

V: TRBV30
CDR3: AWGKLGTGIYEQY

V: TRBV9
CDR3: ASSAGHTGGWETQY

V: TRBV18
CDR3: ASSERDRGPLDIQY

V: TRBV28
CDR3: ASTGGWTNEKLF

V: TRBV7-3
CDR3: ASSSGSDTQY

V: TRBV18
CDR3: ASSPDRGLF